This TCR beta chain was recovered during a study of beta chain features in type 1 diabetes. The authors reverse transcribed all of the isolated RNA, so sequencing captured expressed TCRB transcripts. Sequencing was performed with immunoSEQ multiplex PCR; in TCRdb, only in-frame clones are kept and a portion is missing. The data contain around 300,000 clones, about 8% of them singletons. This CDR3 is 14 amino acids long. CDR1 and CDR2 from the germline V gene are SEHNR and FQNEAQ (reference sequence). V was pared by 5 bases and J by 5 bases, with 15 bases between. V and J are TRBV7-9 and TRBJ2-5, with D perhaps matching TRBD1 or TRBD2 (5 bases each). The sequence derives from a woman younger than 35 in good health. The sequenced sample was central memory CD4+ T cells from blood. As DNA, the CDR3 is TGTGCCAGCAGCCCGAAACTAGGGGCGGAGACCCAGTACTTC. It specifies CASSPKLGAETQYF.